These 8 T cell receptor beta chains came from one sample sequenced in a study of T cells after posttransplantation cyclophosphamide. Cells defined as naive were viable CD3+CD4+ or CD3+CD8+ and CCR7+CD45RA+CD45RO-CD95-CD27+CD28+. Only in-frame clones appear in the TCRdb table, and some are missing; sequencing was by immunoSEQ multiplex PCR. The data contain some 20,000 clones, 95% to 98% of them singletons. The sample consisted of naive CD4+ T cells sorted from PBMCs. Receptors were obtained from a man aged 40-50 years in good health, CMV-negative, and a related stem cell transplant donor.

This chain links TRBV11-2 with TRBJ2-7; 7 nucleotides line up with TRBD2. Losses at the gene ends were 4 bases for V and 1 base for J; bases not matched to a gene: 4. There are 14 residues in the CDR3. Per germline, CDR1 SGHAT and CDR2 FQNNGV. CDR3: CASSSLARSYEQYF. The CDR3 coding sequence is TGTGCCAGCAGCTCACTAGCGAGGTCCTACGAGCAGTACTTC.

The V gene is TRBV2, the J gene TRBJ2-7; 9 bases are a match to TRBD1. Germline V gene lookup returns CDR1 SNHLY and CDR2 FYNNEI. The CDR3 contains 14 residues. Trimming removed 4 bases from V and 1 base from J; junction bases left unmatched: 2. CDR3 bases: TGTGCCAGCAGTGTGGACAGGGGATCCTACGAGCAGTACTTC. Translation: CASSVDRGSYEQYF.

The DNA for the CDR3 is TGTGCCAGCAGCTCCACAAGCTCTGGAAACACCATATATTTT. Its translation is CASSSTSSGNTIYF. This chain uses TRBV7-9 with TRBJ1-3; D is ambiguous. Trimming stripped 4 bases from V and 0 bases from J, with 7 bases between. The CDR3 totals 14 residues. CDR1 SEHNR and CDR2 FQNEAQ come from the germline V gene (reference sequence).

The chain recombines TRBV5-4 with TRBJ2-1; TRBD2 aligns across 7 bases. This CDR3 is built from 16 residues. The germline gives CDR1 SGHNT, CDR2 YYREEE (reference sequence). The V segment lost 0 bases and the J segment 0 bases; nucleotides outside the gene matches: 3. The CDR3 coding sequence is TGTGCCAGCAGCTTGGCCGGGGGGAGCTCCTACAATGAGCAGTTCTTC. This sequence encodes CASSLAGGSSYNEQFF.

This chain connects TRBV5-8 to TRBJ2-7, with TRBD1 matching 7 bases. The CDR3 covers 15 residues. V dropped 4 bases and J dropped 2; count of bases not matched to a gene: 9. The germline V gene encodes CDR1 SGHTS and CDR2 YDEGEE. In nucleotides, the CDR3 is TGTGCCAGCAGCCTGGGGACAGCCAGACCCTACGAGCAGTACTTC. Its translation is CASSLGTARPYEQYF.

J is TRBJ2-7 and V is TRBV29-1, with unresolved D. V dropped 7 bases and J dropped 0 bases, with 7 bases sitting between them. In germline, CDR1 is SQVTM, CDR2 ANQGSEA. This CDR3 spans 11 amino acids. In DNA form, the CDR3 reads TGCAGCGCCAGGAACTCCTACGAGCAGTACTTC. The encoded protein is CSARNSYEQYF.

This rearrangement joins TRBV7-9 to TRBJ2-5, with a tentative D call TRBD1 (5 bases). CDR1 is SEHNR, CDR2 FQNEAQ, per germline (reference sequence). The CDR3 length is 14 residues. Trimming stripped 5 bases from V and 5 bases from J, with 15 bases between. The DNA for the CDR3 is TGTGCCAGCAGCCAACAGGCAGGGCGTGAGACCCAGTACTTC. It specifies CASSQQAGRETQYF.

This clone appeared a single time. V and J are TRBV5-8 and TRBJ2-3; TRBD1 agrees at 9 bases. Trimming cost V 2 bases and J 6 bases; bases outside gene matches: 7. The germline gives CDR1 SGHTS, CDR2 YDEGEE. The CDR3 contains 15 residues. The CDR3 DNA follows: TGTGCCAGCAGCTTTCTGGGACAGGGTTTGGATACGCAGTATTTT. As protein: CASSFLGQGLDTQYF.